The present entry profiles one TCR beta chain with its context. This CDR3 comprises 12 residues. Trimming pared 4 bases from V and 13 bases from J, leaving 16 bases between. CDR1 and CDR2 (germline): MNHEY, SVGAGI. The data were obtained in a study of CD4 and CD8 cells across lung adenocarcinoma regions. TCRdb re-analysed the PCR reads in MiXCR, keeping a single row per CDR3 protein. The table records 16,000 or so distinct CDR3 sequences, roughly 51% of them present only once. The sample consisted of CD8+ T cells from the center of a lung tumor. The chain has TRBV6-5 and TRBJ2-5; D is possibly TRBD1 (5 bases). The TCR was taken from a female donor with lung adenocarcinoma. The CD4 and CD8 labels of this study may be unreliable. In DNA, the CDR3 is TGTGCCAGCAGTTCGGATAGTGCAGGGCCGTACTTC. This encodes CASSSDSAGPYF.